This T cell receptor (beta chain) was identified in a study of identical twins. Points from the study as a whole: Insertions ran lower in abundant cord blood beta clonotypes, though not in memory repertoires. Within monozygotic twins, out-of-frame TCR alpha sharing was underestimated by the models. Conclusions were drawn cross-sectionally by statistical analysis, without following the same donors.

This clonotype was detected ten times or more. The antigen is undetermined. TCRdb re-called the 5' RACE reads with MiXCR, one entry per CDR3 protein. The sample carries around 370,000 distinct CDR3 sequences, 9% to 10% recorded once. Trimming removed 3 bases from V and 0 bases from J, with 9 bases in between. This CDR3 contains 13 residues. Per germline, CDR1 SQVTM and CDR2 ANQGSEA. The specimen was naive T cells sorted from blood. The receptor's source is a woman in her forties or fifties in good health. The J gene is TRBJ2-7, the V gene TRBV29-1; the D gene is possibly TRBD2 (5 bases). The CDR3 DNA reads as TGCAGCGTTGAGGAGGCCGCCTCCTACGAGCAGTACTTC. Translating it yields CSVEEAASYEQYF.